This TCR beta chain is from a study of CD8 T cells in Susac syndrome. Study at large: Among sequenced Susac syndrome patients, more than five had active disease and roughly eight were in remission.

J was trimmed by 2 bases and V by 1 base; bases with no gene match: 6. Per the germline V gene, CDR1 is SGHAT and CDR2 is FQNNGV. The CDR3 runs to 17 residues. CD8+ and CD4+ T cells from blood underwent TCR beta sequencing, which was carried out in a high-throughput format. Negative isolation yielded CD8+ and CD4+ T cells; FACS enriched TEMRA cells. Reverse transcription of 0.5 to 1 ug RNA was performed with random hexamers. TCRdb re-called the immunoSEQ multiplex PCR reads with MiXCR, one entry per CDR3 protein. The sample has some 200,000 distinct CDR3 sequences, about 94% seen once. The receptor was derived from a human donor with Susac syndrome. This chain uses TRBV11-2 with TRBJ2-5, with 11 nucleotides matching TRBD2. Material: CD4+ T cells from PBMCs. CDR3 sequence reads: CASSLVGGTSGQETQYF. The DNA of the CDR3 is TGTGCCAGCAGCTTAGTCGGCGGGACTAGCGGACAAGAGACCCAGTACTTC.